These 2 T cell receptor beta chains share one sample of origin, sequenced in a study of blood T cell repertoires in COVID-19. Profiled with immunoSEQ multiplex PCR; TCRdb holds only in-frame clones, not every one. The sample records around 300,000 clones, roughly 87% being singletons. Sequencing input: peripheral blood. These receptors all come from a man between 18 and 29 years old with active or convalescent COVID-19.

The chain employs TRBV24-1 and TRBJ1-1; 10 nucleotides agree with TRBD1. Germline V gene lookup returns CDR1 KGHDR and CDR2 SFDVKD. J was trimmed by 7 bases and V by 5 bases; bases with no gene match: 3. The CDR3 runs to 13 residues. DNA for the CDR3: TGTGCCACCAGTGGTCGGGACAGGGGTGAAGCTTTCTTT. Encoded protein: CATSGRDRGEAFF.

The V and J genes are TRBV9 and TRBJ2-3; 8 positions agree with TRBD2. The germline gives CDR1 SGDLS, CDR2 YYNGEE. Trimming removed 4 bases from V and 7 bases from J; junction bases left unmatched: 20. This CDR3 has 18 residues. The CDR3 region has the DNA TGTGCCAGCAGCCCGAGCATCGGGGGGGGCCTTTTATCGAATACGCAGTATTTT. Protein sequence: CASSPSIGGGLLSNTQYF.